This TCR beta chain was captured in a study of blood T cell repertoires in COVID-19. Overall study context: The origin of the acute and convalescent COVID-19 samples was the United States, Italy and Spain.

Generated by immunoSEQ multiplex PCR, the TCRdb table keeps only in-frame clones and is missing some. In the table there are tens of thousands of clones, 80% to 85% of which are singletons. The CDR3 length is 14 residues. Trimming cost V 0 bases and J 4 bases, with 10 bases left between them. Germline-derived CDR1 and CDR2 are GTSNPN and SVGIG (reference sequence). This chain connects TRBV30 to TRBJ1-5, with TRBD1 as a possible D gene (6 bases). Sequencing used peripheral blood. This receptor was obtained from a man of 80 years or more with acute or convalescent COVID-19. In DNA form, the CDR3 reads TGTGCCTGGAGTGTCGGACAGATTAATCAGCCCCAGCATTTT. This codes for CAWSVGQINQPQHF. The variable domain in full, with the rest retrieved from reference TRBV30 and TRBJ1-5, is SQTIHQWPATLVQPVGSPLSLECTVEGTSNPNLYWYRQAAGRGLQLLFYSVGIGQISSEVPQNLSASRPQDRQFILSSKKLLLSDSGFYLCAWSVGQINQPQHFGDGTRLSIL.